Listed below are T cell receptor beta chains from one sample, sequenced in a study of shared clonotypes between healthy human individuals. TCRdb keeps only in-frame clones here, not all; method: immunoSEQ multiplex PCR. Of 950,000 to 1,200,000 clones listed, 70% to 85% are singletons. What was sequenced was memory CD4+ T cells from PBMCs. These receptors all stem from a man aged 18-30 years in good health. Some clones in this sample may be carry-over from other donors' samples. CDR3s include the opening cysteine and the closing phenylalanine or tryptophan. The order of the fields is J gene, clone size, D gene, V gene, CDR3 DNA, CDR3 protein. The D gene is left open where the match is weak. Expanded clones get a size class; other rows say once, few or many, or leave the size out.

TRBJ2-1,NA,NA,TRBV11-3,TGTGCCAGCAGCCCCCTGGGTAGGTACAATGAGCAGTTCTTC,CASSPLGRYNEQFF
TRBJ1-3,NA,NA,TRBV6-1,TGTGCCAGCAGTGAATACCAGGGTTCCTCTGGAAACACCATATATTTT,CASSEYQGSSGNTIYF
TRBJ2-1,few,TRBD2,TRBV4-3,TGCGCCAGCAGCCAAGAGCCTAGCGGGGGGGGAACCTACAATGAGCAGTTCTTC,CASSQEPSGGGTYNEQFF
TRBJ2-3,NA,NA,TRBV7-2,TGTGCCAGCAGCGCTGGAGGGATTACGCAGTATTTT,CASSAGGITQYF
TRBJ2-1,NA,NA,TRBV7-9,TGTGCCAGCAGCTTAGAGCAGGGCCTTAAGTTCTTC,CASSLEQGLKFF
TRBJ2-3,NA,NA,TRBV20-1,TGCAGTGCCAGAAAATCAGATACGCAGTATTTT,CSARKSDTQYF
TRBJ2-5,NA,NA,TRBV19,TGTGCCAGTAGTGTCCAGATAGCGGAAGAGACCCAGTACTTC,CASSVQIAEETQYF
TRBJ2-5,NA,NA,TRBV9,TGTGCCAGCAGCGTAGAAGGGTGGGAAGAGACCCAGTACTTC,CASSVEGWEETQYF
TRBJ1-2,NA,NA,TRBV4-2,TGTGCCAGCAGCCAAGCATCAGGCGACGGCTACACCTTC,CASSQASGDGYTF
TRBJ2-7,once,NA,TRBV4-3,TGCGCCAGCAGCCAAGATCAGGGGATCTCCTACGAGCAGTACTTC,CASSQDQGISYEQYF